This T cell receptor beta chain was identified in a study of shared clonotypes between healthy human individuals. Generated by immunoSEQ multiplex PCR, the TCRdb table keeps only in-frame clones and is missing some. The sample comprises 2,100,000 or so clones, nearly 97% of which are singletons, and 0.1% to 0.15% rests with the top ten. The study's findings and limits: Larger estimated richness was generally recorded for naive subsets relative to memory subsets. The sampled material consisted only of blood, and tissue repertoires are likely to differ.

As to this clone: No antigen is known for it. Other DNA sequences in this specimen translate into the identical CDR3.

Trimming removed 4 bases from V and 1 base from J, with 12 bases in between. CDR3 length equals 14 residues. From germline, CDR1 is SGDLS and CDR2 YYNGEE. In the CD4+ fraction, cells were divided into CD45RA+ naive and CD45RA-negative memory subsets. The receptor was isolated from a man between 18 and 35 years old in good health. Source material: naive CD4+ T cells sorted from blood. Sample subset: CD45RA+ positively selected. The chain joins TRBV9 to TRBJ2-7; D perhaps matches TRBD1 (6 bases). This CDR3 reads CASSPRTESYEQYF. The CDR3 DNA reads as TGTGCCAGCAGCCCAAGGACAGAGTCCTACGAGCAGTACTTC.